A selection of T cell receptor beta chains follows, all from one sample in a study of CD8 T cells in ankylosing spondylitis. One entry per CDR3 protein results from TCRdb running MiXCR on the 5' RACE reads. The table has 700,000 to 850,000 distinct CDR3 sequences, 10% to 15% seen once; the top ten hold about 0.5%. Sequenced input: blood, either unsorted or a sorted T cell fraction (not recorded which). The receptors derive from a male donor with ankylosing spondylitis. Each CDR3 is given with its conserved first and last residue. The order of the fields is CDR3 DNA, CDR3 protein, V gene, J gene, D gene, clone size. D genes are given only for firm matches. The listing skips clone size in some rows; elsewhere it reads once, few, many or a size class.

DNA: TGTGCCATCTCGCCTGGGCTCGTTAATTCACCCCTCCACTTT
CDR3: CAISPGLVNSPLHF
V: TRBV4-2
J: TRBJ1-6
D: NA
size: few

DNA: TGTGCCAGCAGCTTAGGAGGGGTCGACTACGAGCAGTACTTC
CDR3: CASSLGGVDYEQYF
V: TRBV7-2
J: TRBJ2-7
D: NA
size: many

DNA: TGTGCCAGCAGCTTAGAAGGTCTCAATCAGCCCCAGCATTTT
CDR3: CASSLEGLNQPQHF
V: TRBV7-2
J: TRBJ1-5
D: NA
size: many

DNA: TGTGCCATCAGTAGGAGGGAGGTGAGCACAGATACGCAGTATTTT
CDR3: CAISRREVSTDTQYF
V: TRBV10-3
J: TRBJ2-3
D: NA
size: NA

DNA: TGCAGTGCTAGATATAGGAATTCACCCCTCCACTTT
CDR3: CSARYRNSPLHF
V: TRBV20-1
J: TRBJ1-6
D: NA
size: few

DNA: TGTGCCAGCACCCCCGGGGGGGGCTTTTACGAGCAGTACTTC
CDR3: CASTPGGGFYEQYF
V: TRBV7-2
J: TRBJ2-7
D: TRBD2
size: NA

DNA: TGTGCCAGCAGCTTGGGGCAGGCGGGACTCGACCTAGAGACCCAGTACTTC
CDR3: CASSLGQAGLDLETQYF
V: TRBV5-6
J: TRBJ2-5
D: NA
size: few

DNA: TGTGCCAGCAGTTACAGGGACCCCTTTTATAGCAATCAGCCCCAGCATTTT
CDR3: CASSYRDPFYSNQPQHF
V: TRBV12-3/TRBV12-4
J: TRBJ1-5
D: NA
size: NA

DNA: TGTGCCATCAGTGAGTCGAGGGGGGAGCAGTACTTC
CDR3: CAISESRGEQYF
V: TRBV10-3
J: TRBJ2-7
D: NA
size: many

DNA: TGTGCCAGCAGCCCGATCCAGGACTGGAACAAGGGGCAGTACTTC
CDR3: CASSPIQDWNKGQYF
V: TRBV5-6
J: TRBJ2-7
D: NA
size: NA

DNA: TGTGCCAGCAGTCCCCCTACGTGGACGTTGCAGTTCTTC
CDR3: CASSPPTWTLQFF
V: TRBV28
J: TRBJ2-1
D: NA
size: few

DNA: TGTGCCAGCAGTTTGGTCTTAGGTAGAGACGGCTACACCTTC
CDR3: CASSLVLGRDGYTF
V: TRBV27
J: TRBJ1-2
D: NA
size: NA

DNA: TGTGCCAGCAGCTTCTACACAGGGGCTCCTAACTATGGCTACACCTTC
CDR3: CASSFYTGAPNYGYTF
V: TRBV7-2
J: TRBJ1-2
D: TRBD1
size: NA

DNA: TGTGCCAGCAGCTCAGTTGGGGCTGAGCAGTTCTTC
CDR3: CASSSVGAEQFF
V: TRBV11-3
J: TRBJ2-1
D: NA
size: few

DNA: TGCGCCAGCAGCTTCAGTGGTACAGGGGGTGAAAAACTGTTTTTT
CDR3: CASSFSGTGGEKLFF
V: TRBV5-1
J: TRBJ1-4
D: TRBD1
size: many

DNA: TGTGCCGCCAAGACTCCTAGCACAGATACGCAGTATTTT
CDR3: CAAKTPSTDTQYF
V: TRBV28
J: TRBJ2-3
D: NA
size: once

DNA: TGCAGTGCTCCGACGGCGATGAGCAATCAGCCCCAGCATTTT
CDR3: CSAPTAMSNQPQHF
V: TRBV20-1
J: TRBJ1-5
D: NA
size: many

DNA: TGTGCCAGCAGTCCGGGGCACACAGATACGCAGTATTTT
CDR3: CASSPGHTDTQYF
V: TRBV12-3/TRBV12-4
J: TRBJ2-3
D: NA
size: NA

DNA: TGTGCCAGCAGTTTAGCTTCACCCGCCGGCTACACCTTC
CDR3: CASSLASPAGYTF
V: TRBV12-3/TRBV12-4
J: TRBJ1-2
D: NA
size: NA

DNA: TGTGCCAGCAGCCCGGCCGGGACTATCTCCTACAATGAGCAGTTCTTC
CDR3: CASSPAGTISYNEQFF
V: TRBV7-2
J: TRBJ2-1
D: TRBD2
size: NA

DNA: TGTGCCAGCAGCGCTTCGAGTTTTGGGCAGTACTTC
CDR3: CASSASSFGQYF
V: TRBV14
J: TRBJ2-7
D: NA
size: NA

DNA: TGTGCCAGCAGCGAGAGACAATATAGCAATCAGCCCCAGCATTTT
CDR3: CASSERQYSNQPQHF
V: TRBV6-2/TRBV6-3
J: TRBJ1-5
D: NA
size: few

DNA: TGTGCCAGCAGGCAGGGAGAAGGTCGCTACACCTTC
CDR3: CASRQGEGRYTF
V: TRBV2
J: TRBJ1-2
D: NA
size: many

DNA: TGTGCCACCAGCCGGTCGCCTAGCACAGATACGCAGTATTTT
CDR3: CATSRSPSTDTQYF
V: TRBV24-1
J: TRBJ2-3
D: NA
size: NA

DNA: TGTGCCAGCAGCTTAGTTCGAGGTGGGAACACTGAAGCTTTCTTT
CDR3: CASSLVRGGNTEAFF
V: TRBV7-2
J: TRBJ1-1
D: NA
size: few

DNA: TGCAGTGCTCTGTCAGGGGGAGTCGATCAGCCCCAGCATTTT
CDR3: CSALSGGVDQPQHF
V: TRBV20-1
J: TRBJ1-5
D: TRBD1
size: NA

DNA: TGTGCCAGCAGTTTAAGTAGCAGTACCTACAATGAGCAGTTCTTC
CDR3: CASSLSSSTYNEQFF
V: TRBV27
J: TRBJ2-1
D: NA
size: few

DNA: TGCAGTGCTAGAGCTACTTGGCAGGGTACTACGGGCGAGCAGTACTTC
CDR3: CSARATWQGTTGEQYF
V: TRBV20-1
J: TRBJ2-7
D: NA
size: many

DNA: TGCAGTGCTAGGTACACTGGAGGCTCCTACGAGCAGTACTTC
CDR3: CSARYTGGSYEQYF
V: TRBV20-1
J: TRBJ2-7
D: NA
size: few

DNA: TGTGCCAGCAGCCGAGAGGGGGGACTAAGCGGGAGTGAAACAGATACGCAGTATTTT
CDR3: CASSREGGLSGSETDTQYF
V: TRBV7-8
J: TRBJ2-3
D: TRBD2
size: NA

DNA: TGTGCTAGCAGCTCCCGGGGGGGCCAGGAGCAGTTCTTC
CDR3: CASSSRGGQEQFF
V: TRBV7-7
J: TRBJ2-1
D: TRBD2
size: NA

DNA: TGCGCCAGCAGCTTCGAGGACAGGGGAGCGCAGTACTTC
CDR3: CASSFEDRGAQYF
V: TRBV5-1
J: TRBJ2-7
D: TRBD1
size: many

DNA: TGTGCCAGCAGTCCGGGACAGGGGGCGCCGTATGAGCAGTTCTTC
CDR3: CASSPGQGAPYEQFF
V: TRBV28
J: TRBJ2-1
D: TRBD1
size: few

DNA: TGTGCCAGCAGCTTATTACCCTTCCAAGAGACCCAGTACTTC
CDR3: CASSLLPFQETQYF
V: TRBV7-2
J: TRBJ2-5
D: NA
size: few

DNA: TGTGCCAGCAGTTACCAATGGGGAGGGATCTTACGCAATCAGCCCCAGCATTTT
CDR3: CASSYQWGGILRNQPQHF
V: TRBV6-5
J: TRBJ1-5
D: NA
size: NA

DNA: TGCAGTGCTACGGGACAGATCTACGAGCAGTACTTC
CDR3: CSATGQIYEQYF
V: TRBV20-1
J: TRBJ2-7
D: TRBD1
size: NA

DNA: TGTGCCAGCTCACCACTCGGCCACGAGCAGTACTTC
CDR3: CASSPLGHEQYF
V: TRBV18
J: TRBJ2-7
D: NA
size: NA

DNA: TGTGCCAGCAGCTTACGCTACTTGGCGGTGGCCTACAATGAGCAGTTCTTC
CDR3: CASSLRYLAVAYNEQFF
V: TRBV7-8
J: TRBJ2-1
D: NA
size: NA

DNA: TGCGCCAGCAGCTTGGAAGGACCCCACAATGAGCAGTTCTTC
CDR3: CASSLEGPHNEQFF
V: TRBV5-1
J: TRBJ2-1
D: NA
size: few